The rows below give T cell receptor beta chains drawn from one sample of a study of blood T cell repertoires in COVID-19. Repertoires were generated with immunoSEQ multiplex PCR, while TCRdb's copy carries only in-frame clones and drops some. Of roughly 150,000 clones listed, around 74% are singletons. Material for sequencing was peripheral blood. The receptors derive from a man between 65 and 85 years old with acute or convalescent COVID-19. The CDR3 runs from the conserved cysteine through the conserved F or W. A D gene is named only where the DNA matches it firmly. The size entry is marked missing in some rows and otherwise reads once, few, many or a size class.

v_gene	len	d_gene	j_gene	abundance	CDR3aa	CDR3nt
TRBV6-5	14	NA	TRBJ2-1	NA	CASSYGRVKDEQFF	TGTGCCAGCAGTTACGGGCGAGTTAAAGATGAGCAGTTCTTC
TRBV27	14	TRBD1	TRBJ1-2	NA	CASSRQGANYGYTF	TGTGCCAGCAGCCGACAGGGCGCTAACTATGGCTACACCTTC
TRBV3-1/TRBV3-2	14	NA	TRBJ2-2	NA	CASSPAGGSGELFF	TGTGCCAGCAGCCCAGCCGGGGGATCCGGGGAGCTGTTTTTT
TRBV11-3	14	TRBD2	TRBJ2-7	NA	CASSPPPGGYEQYF	TGTGCCAGCAGCCCCCCCCCGGGAGGCTACGAGCAGTACTTC
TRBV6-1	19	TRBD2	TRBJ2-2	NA	CASSEVIAGRLANTGELFF	TGTGCCAGCAGTGAAGTGATAGCGGGGCGGCTCGCGAACACCGGGGAGCTGTTTTTT
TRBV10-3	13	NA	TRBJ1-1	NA	CAISLDRNTEAFF	TGTGCCATCAGTCTGGACAGGAACACTGAAGCTTTCTTT
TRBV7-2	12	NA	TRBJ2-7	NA	CASSQLASEQYF	TGTGCCAGCAGTCAACTAGCTAGCGAGCAGTACTTC
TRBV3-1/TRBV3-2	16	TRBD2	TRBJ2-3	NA	CASRPGTSVSTDTQYF	TGTGCCAGCAGACCCGGGACTAGCGTTAGCACAGATACGCAGTATTTT
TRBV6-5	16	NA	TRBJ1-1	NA	CASSYSIGEVQNEAFF	TGTGCCAGCAGTTACTCGATCGGGGAAGTACAGAATGAAGCTTTCTTT
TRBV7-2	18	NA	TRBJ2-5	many	CASSLNFPSRGGQETQYF	TGTGCCAGCAGCTTAAATTTCCCAAGTAGGGGGGGTCAAGAGACCCAGTACTTC
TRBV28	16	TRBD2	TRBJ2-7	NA	CASSPIGLAGVAEQYF	TGTGCCAGCAGTCCCATAGGACTAGCGGGAGTTGCCGAGCAGTACTTC
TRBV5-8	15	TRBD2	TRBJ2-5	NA	CASSLAGGPQETQYF	TGTGCCAGCAGCTTAGCGGGGGGACCCCAAGAGACCCAGTACTTC
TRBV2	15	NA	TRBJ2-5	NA	CASSEKGQWRETQYF	TGTGCCAGCAGTGAGAAAGGACAGTGGCGGGAGACCCAGTACTTC
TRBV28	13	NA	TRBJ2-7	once	CASSSSGPAKQYF	TGTGCCAGCAGTTCCTCAGGGCCCGCGAAGCAGTACTTC
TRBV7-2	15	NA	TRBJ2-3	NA	CASSLGEATADTQYF	TGTGCCAGCAGCTTAGGAGAGGCTACTGCAGATACGCAGTATTTT
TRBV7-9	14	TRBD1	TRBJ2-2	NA	CASSGTGATGELFF	TGTGCCAGCAGCGGGACAGGGGCCACCGGGGAGCTGTTTTTT
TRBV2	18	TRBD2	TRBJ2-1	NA	CASSGGRGLVGSYNEQFF	TGTGCCAGCAGCGGTGGGCGAGGACTAGTCGGCTCCTACAATGAGCAGTTCTTC
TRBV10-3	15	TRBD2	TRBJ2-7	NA	CAIGGVGGSRHEQYF	TGTGCCATCGGAGGGGTGGGCGGGAGTCGCCACGAGCAGTACTTC
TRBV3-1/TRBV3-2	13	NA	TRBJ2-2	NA	CASSRLATGELFF	TGTGCCAGCAGCCGCCTAGCGACCGGGGAGCTGTTTTTT
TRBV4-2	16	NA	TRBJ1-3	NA	CASSQATVSSGNTIYF	TGTGCCAGCAGCCAGGCGACAGTCAGCTCTGGAAACACCATATATTTT
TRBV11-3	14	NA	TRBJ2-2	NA	CASSRSTVTGELFF	TGTGCCAGCAGCAGATCTACGGTGACCGGGGAGCTGTTTTTT
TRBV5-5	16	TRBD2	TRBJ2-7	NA	CASSWTSGGTTYEQYF	TGTGCCAGCAGCTGGACTAGCGGGGGGACCACCTACGAGCAGTACTTC
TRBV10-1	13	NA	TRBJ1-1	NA	CASSDPGNTEAFF	TGCGCCAGCAGTGATCCCGGTAACACTGAAGCTTTCTTT
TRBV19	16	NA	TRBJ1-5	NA	CASSVGILGSNQPQHF	TGTGCCAGTAGTGTCGGGATCCTTGGGAGCAATCAGCCCCAGCATTTT
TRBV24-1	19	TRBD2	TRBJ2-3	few	CATSDLGARASGATDTQYF	TGTGCCACCAGTGATTTGGGGGCGCGGGCTAGCGGGGCCACAGATACGCAGTATTTT
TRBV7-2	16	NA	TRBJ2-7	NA	CASSRYSGRGEYEQYF	TGTGCCAGCAGCAGATACTCAGGACGGGGAGAGTACGAGCAGTACTTC
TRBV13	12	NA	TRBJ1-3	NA	CASSLQGNTIYF	TGTGCCAGCAGCTTACAAGGAAACACCATATATTTT
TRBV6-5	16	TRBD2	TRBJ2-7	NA	CASSYGEGNSHYEQYF	TGTGCCAGCAGTTACGGGGAGGGGAATAGTCACTACGAGCAGTACTTC
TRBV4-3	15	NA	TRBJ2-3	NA	CASSPASGGTDTQYF	TGCGCCAGCAGCCCAGCCTCGGGGGGCACAGATACGCAGTATTTT
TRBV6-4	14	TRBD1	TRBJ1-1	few	CASSPQGIGTEAFF	TGTGCCAGCAGTCCACAGGGGATAGGCACTGAAGCTTTCTTT
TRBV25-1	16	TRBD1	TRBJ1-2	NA	CASSEWSTGTAYGYTF	TGTGCCAGCAGTGAATGGAGTACCGGGACAGCCTATGGCTACACCTTC
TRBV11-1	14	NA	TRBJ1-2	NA	CASSLPGADYGYTF	TGTGCCAGCAGCCTCCCAGGGGCAGACTATGGCTACACCTTC
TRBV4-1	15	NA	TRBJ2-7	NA	CASSNLPGHSYEQYF	TGCGCCAGCAGCAACCTACCGGGACACAGCTACGAGCAGTACTTC
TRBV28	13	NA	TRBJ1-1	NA	CASQGGASTEAFF	TGTGCCAGTCAAGGGGGGGCTAGCACTGAAGCTTTCTTT
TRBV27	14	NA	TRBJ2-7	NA	CASSLAAPVDEQYF	TGTGCCAGCAGTTTAGCTGCCCCGGTGGACGAGCAGTACTTC
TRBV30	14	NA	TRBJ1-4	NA	CAWSGWQVAEKLFF	TGTGCCTGGAGTGGATGGCAGGTGGCTGAAAAACTGTTTTTT
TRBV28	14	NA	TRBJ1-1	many	CASRLPLGGTEAFF	TGTGCCAGCAGACTACCCCTGGGGGGCACTGAAGCTTTCTTT
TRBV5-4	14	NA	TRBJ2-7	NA	CASSPLGGSYEQYF	TGTGCCAGCAGCCCTCTGGGGGGTTCCTACGAGCAGTACTTC
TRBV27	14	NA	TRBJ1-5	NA	CASRDGTKDQPQHF	TGTGCCAGCAGGGACGGGACAAAAGATCAGCCCCAGCATTTT
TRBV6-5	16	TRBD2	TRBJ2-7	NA	CASSYGFGTSGYEQYF	TGTGCCAGCAGTTACGGGTTTGGGACTAGCGGATACGAGCAGTACTTC
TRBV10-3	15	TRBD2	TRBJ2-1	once	CAISDLAGGPNEQFF	TGTGCCATCAGTGATCTAGCGGGGGGCCCCAATGAGCAGTTCTTC
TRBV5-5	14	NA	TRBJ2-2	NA	CASSPDLGGGELFF	TGTGCCAGCAGCCCCGACTTGGGAGGCGGGGAGCTGTTTTTT
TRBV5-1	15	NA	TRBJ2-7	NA	CASSLGEPPPYEQYF	TGCGCCAGCAGCTTGGGGGAGCCCCCACCCTACGAGCAGTACTTC
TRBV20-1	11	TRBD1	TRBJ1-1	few	CSAVDRAEAFF	TGCAGTGCTGTCGACAGGGCTGAAGCTTTCTTT
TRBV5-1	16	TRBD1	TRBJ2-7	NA	CASSPQGDRVSYEQYF	TGCGCCAGCAGCCCTCAGGGGGACAGGGTCAGCTACGAGCAGTACTTC
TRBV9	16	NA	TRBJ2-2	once	CASSVGYRSNTGELFF	TGTGCCAGCAGCGTAGGATACAGATCGAACACCGGGGAGCTGTTTTTT
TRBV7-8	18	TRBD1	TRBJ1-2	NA	CASSLVLRPTGVGGGYTF	TGTGCCAGCAGCTTAGTGTTGCGACCGACAGGGGTGGGAGGTGGCTACACCTTC
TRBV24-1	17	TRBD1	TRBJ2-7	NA	CATSDSWTGTGIYEQYF	TGTGCCACCAGTGATAGCTGGACCGGGACAGGGATTTACGAGCAGTACTTC
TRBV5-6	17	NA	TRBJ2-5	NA	CASSLGNLDIYQETQYF	TGTGCCAGCAGCTTGGGCAACCTAGATATCTACCAAGAGACCCAGTACTTC
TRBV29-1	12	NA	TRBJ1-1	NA	CSVSLTATEAFF	TGCAGCGTTTCCCTTACAGCAACTGAAGCTTTCTTT
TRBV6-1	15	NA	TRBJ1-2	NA	CASSDLSAANYGYTF	TGTGCCAGCAGTGACCTTTCCGCAGCTAACTATGGCTACACCTTC
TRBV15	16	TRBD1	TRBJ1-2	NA	CATSRDRQGVGYGYTF	TGTGCCACCAGCAGAGATCGACAGGGGGTAGGCTATGGCTACACCTTC
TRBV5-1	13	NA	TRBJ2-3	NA	CASSLDTIYTQYF	TGCGCCAGCAGCTTGGACACCATATATACGCAGTATTTT
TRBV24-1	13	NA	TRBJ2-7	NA	CATSQGSSYEQYF	TGTGCCACCAGTCAAGGGAGCTCCTACGAGCAGTACTTC
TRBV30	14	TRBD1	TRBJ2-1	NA	CARLGQGGWDEQFF	TGTGCCAGACTAGGACAGGGGGGTTGGGATGAGCAGTTCTTC
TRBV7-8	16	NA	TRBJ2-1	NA	CASSSWAGVTHNEQFF	TGTGCCAGCAGCTCATGGGCAGGGGTAACACACAATGAGCAGTTCTTC
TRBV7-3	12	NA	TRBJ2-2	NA	CASRAGAGELFF	TGTGCCAGCAGGGCAGGGGCCGGGGAGCTGTTTTTT
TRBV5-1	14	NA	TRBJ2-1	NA	CASSFDGVYNEQFF	TGCGCCAGCAGCTTTGACGGGGTTTACAATGAGCAGTTCTTC
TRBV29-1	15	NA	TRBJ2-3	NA	CSVDTSILSTDTQYF	TGCAGCGTGGATACTAGCATATTAAGCACAGATACGCAGTATTTT
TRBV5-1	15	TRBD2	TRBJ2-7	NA	CASSLVSGGFYEQYF	TGCGCCAGCAGCTTGGTGAGCGGGGGGTTCTACGAGCAGTACTTC